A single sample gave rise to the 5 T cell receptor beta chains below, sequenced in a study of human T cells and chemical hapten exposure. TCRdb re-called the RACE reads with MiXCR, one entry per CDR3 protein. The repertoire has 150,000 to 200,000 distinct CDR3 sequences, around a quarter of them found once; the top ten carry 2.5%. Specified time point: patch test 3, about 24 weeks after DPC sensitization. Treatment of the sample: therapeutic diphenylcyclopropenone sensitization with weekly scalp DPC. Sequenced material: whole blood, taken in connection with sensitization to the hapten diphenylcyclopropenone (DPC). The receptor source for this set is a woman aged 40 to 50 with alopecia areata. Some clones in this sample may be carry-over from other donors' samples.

The CDR3 DNA sequence: TGCAGCGTTGCGCGGACCGGTTCAACGGGCGAGCAGTACTTC. Translation: CSVARTGSTGEQYF. J is TRBJ2-7 and V is TRBV29-1; D ambiguous. Per germline, CDR1 SQVTM and CDR2 ANQGSEA. With 4 bases removed from V and 6 bases from J, the gap between germline ends came to 19 bases. CDR3 length equals 14 residues.

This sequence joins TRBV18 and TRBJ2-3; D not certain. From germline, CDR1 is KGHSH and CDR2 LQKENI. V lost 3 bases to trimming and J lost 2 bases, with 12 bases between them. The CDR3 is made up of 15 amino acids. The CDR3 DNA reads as TGTGCCAGCTCACCGGGTGACACCAACACAGATACGCAGTATTTT. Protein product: CASSPGDTNTDTQYF.

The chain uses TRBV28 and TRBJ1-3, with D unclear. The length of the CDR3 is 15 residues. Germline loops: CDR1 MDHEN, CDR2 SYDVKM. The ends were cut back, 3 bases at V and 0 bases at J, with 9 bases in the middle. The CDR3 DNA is TGTGCCAGCAGTTTTCGGGGATTCTCTGGAAACACCATATATTTT. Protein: CASSFRGFSGNTIYF.

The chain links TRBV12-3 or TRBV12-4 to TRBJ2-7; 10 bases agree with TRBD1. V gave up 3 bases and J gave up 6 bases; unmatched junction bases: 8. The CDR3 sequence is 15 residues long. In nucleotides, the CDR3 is TGTGCCAGCAGTTTGACCGGGACAGGGGTAACCGAGCAGTACTTC. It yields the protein CASSLTGTGVTEQYF.

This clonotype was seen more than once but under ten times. The CDR3 loop reads CASSPTGTTAYEQYF. As DNA, the CDR3 is TGCGCCAGCAGCCCCACCGGGACAACTGCCTACGAGCAGTACTTC. The gene calls are TRBV4-3 and TRBJ2-7; D is possibly TRBD1 (6 bases). This CDR3 region has 15 residues. Germline V lookup: CDR1 LGHNA, CDR2 YSLEER. With 4 bases removed from V and 2 bases from J, the gap between germline ends came to 15 bases.